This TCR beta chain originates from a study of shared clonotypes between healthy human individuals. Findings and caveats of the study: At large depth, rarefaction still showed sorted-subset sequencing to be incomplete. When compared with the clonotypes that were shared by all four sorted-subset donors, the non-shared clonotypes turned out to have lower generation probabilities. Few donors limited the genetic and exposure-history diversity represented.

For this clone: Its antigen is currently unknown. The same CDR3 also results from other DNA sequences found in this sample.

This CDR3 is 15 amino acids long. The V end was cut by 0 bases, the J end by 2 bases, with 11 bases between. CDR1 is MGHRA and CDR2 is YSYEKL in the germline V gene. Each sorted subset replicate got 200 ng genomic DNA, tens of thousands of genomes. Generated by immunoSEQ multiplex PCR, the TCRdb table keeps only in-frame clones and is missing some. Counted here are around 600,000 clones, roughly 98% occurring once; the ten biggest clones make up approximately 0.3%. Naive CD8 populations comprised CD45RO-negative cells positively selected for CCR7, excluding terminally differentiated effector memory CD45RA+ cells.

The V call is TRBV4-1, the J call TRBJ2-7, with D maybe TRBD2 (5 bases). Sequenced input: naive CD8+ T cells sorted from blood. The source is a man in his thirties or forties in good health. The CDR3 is CASSQDPGLTYEQYF. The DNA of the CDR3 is TGCGCCAGCAGCCAAGATCCTGGACTTACCTACGAGCAGTACTTC.